This is a list of T cell receptor beta chains from one sample in a study of cytomegalovirus exposure and HLA in healthy donors. Measured with immunoSEQ multiplex PCR; TCRdb has only the in-frame clones, and not every one. The data hold about 150,000 clones, with 65% to 85% observed a single time. Sequenced material: PBMCs. These receptors were taken from a male donor in good health and CMV-seronegative. The CDR3 runs from the conserved cysteine through the conserved F or W. The order of the fields is clone size, J gene, V gene, D gene, CDR3 DNA, CDR3 protein. The D gene is left open where the match is weak. Not all rows give a size; the values are once, few, many and, for expanded clones, a class.

size: .; J: TRBJ2-3; V: TRBV4-1; D: TRBD1; DNA: TGCGCCAGCAGCCAAGAGGGACAGTTAGTAGGAACAGATACGCAGTATTTT; CDR3: CASSQEGQLVGTDTQYF
size: .; J: TRBJ1-1; V: TRBV18; D: TRBD1; DNA: TGTGCCAGCTCACCGGGACAGATCTCGAACACTGAAGCTTTCTTT; CDR3: CASSPGQISNTEAFF
size: .; J: TRBJ1-4; V: TRBV6-4; D: .; DNA: TGTGCCAGCAGTGACCAAGGAGGGAAACTGTTTTTT; CDR3: CASSDQGGKLFF
size: few; J: TRBJ1-5; V: TRBV19; D: .; DNA: TGTGCCAGTAGTAGTCGGTTTAATCAGCCCCAGCATTTT; CDR3: CASSSRFNQPQHF
size: .; J: TRBJ2-4; V: TRBV21-1; D: .; DNA: TGTGCCAGCAGCGAGGGTTCAGCCAAAAACAGTCAGTACTTC; CDR3: CASSEGSAKNSQYF
size: .; J: TRBJ1-3; V: TRBV5-1; D: .; DNA: TGCGCCAGCAGCTTGGCCAAATCCCAGGGTGTCCCTGGAAACACCATATATTTT; CDR3: CASSLAKSQGVPGNTIYF
size: .; J: TRBJ1-4; V: TRBV27; D: .; DNA: TGTGCCAGCAAAGGAGCGGGGGGCTGGGAAAAACTGTTTTTT; CDR3: CASKGAGGWEKLFF
size: .; J: TRBJ1-1; V: TRBV18; D: .; DNA: TGTGCCAGCTCACGCGACAGCTACACTGAAGCTTTCTTT; CDR3: CASSRDSYTEAFF
size: .; J: TRBJ1-4; V: TRBV5-1; D: TRBD1; DNA: TGCGCCAGCAGCTTGGGGGACAGGGTTGAAAAACTGTTTTTT; CDR3: CASSLGDRVEKLFF
size: .; J: TRBJ2-7; V: TRBV27; D: TRBD1; DNA: TGTGCCAGCCTCGGGTGGGGGAGGACAGGGGGCAACGAGCAGTACTTC; CDR3: CASLGWGRTGGNEQYF
size: .; J: TRBJ1-2; V: TRBV4-3; D: TRBD1; DNA: TGCGCCAGCAGCTCCCAGACAGGGAGTTATGGCTACACCTTC; CDR3: CASSSQTGSYGYTF
size: .; J: TRBJ1-4; V: TRBV7-3; D: .; DNA: TGTGCCAGCAGCTTAATTAGTGGGGGGGGCAGCACCTTTCATGAAAAACTGTTTTTT; CDR3: CASSLISGGGSTFHEKLFF
size: .; J: TRBJ2-5; V: TRBV4-2; D: .; DNA: TGTGCCAGCAGCCAAGATCTAGACGGGGAGACCCAGTACTTC; CDR3: CASSQDLDGETQYF
size: .; J: TRBJ2-7; V: TRBV5-4; D: .; DNA: TGTGCCAGCAGCTTGGAGGCAGGGCTCGGAGAGCAGTACTTC; CDR3: CASSLEAGLGEQYF
size: .; J: TRBJ2-3; V: TRBV6-4; D: .; DNA: TGTGCCAGCAGCACCGATGGACACACAGATACGCAGTATTTT; CDR3: CASSTDGHTDTQYF
size: .; J: TRBJ2-1; V: TRBV6-4; D: TRBD2; DNA: TGTGCCAGCAGTGACTTAGCGGGGGGGCCGGGCAATGAGCAGTTCTTC; CDR3: CASSDLAGGPGNEQFF
size: .; J: TRBJ1-3; V: TRBV6-1; D: TRBD1; DNA: TGTGCCAGCAGCCCCCTGGACAGGGAAAGAAACACCATATATTTT; CDR3: CASSPLDRERNTIYF
size: .; J: TRBJ1-1; V: TRBV7-9; D: TRBD1; DNA: TGTTCCAGCAGCTGGGGGACAGGGGATAACACTGAAGCTTTCTTT; CDR3: CSSSWGTGDNTEAFF
size: .; J: TRBJ2-6; V: TRBV2; D: .; DNA: TGTGCCAGCAGTGAACAAAGGAGCTCTGGGGCCAACGTCCTGACTTTC; CDR3: CASSEQRSSGANVLTF
size: .; J: TRBJ1-1; V: TRBV5-1; D: TRBD1; DNA: TGCGCCAGCAGCTGGACCGGGACAGGGGTACTCACTGAAGCTTTCTTT; CDR3: CASSWTGTGVLTEAFF
size: .; J: TRBJ2-4; V: TRBV23-1; D: .; DNA: TGCGCCAGCAGTCAGGGCGAAAAGCTAGCCAAAAACATTCAGTACTTC; CDR3: CASSQGEKLAKNIQYF
size: .; J: TRBJ2-3; V: TRBV29-1; D: .; DNA: TGCAGCGTTGAGGCTAGCGTCAGCACAGATACGCAGTATTTT; CDR3: CSVEASVSTDTQYF
size: .; J: TRBJ2-7; V: TRBV5-5; D: .; DNA: TGTGCCAGCAGCTTGTGGGACATTTCCTACGAGCAGTACTTC; CDR3: CASSLWDISYEQYF
size: .; J: TRBJ2-7; V: TRBV7-9; D: TRBD1; DNA: TGTGCCAGCAGCTTAGTGGGACAGGAGAGCTACGAGCAGTACTTC; CDR3: CASSLVGQESYEQYF
size: .; J: TRBJ2-3; V: TRBV6-5; D: TRBD2; DNA: TGTGCCACCCTAGGGGCGGGGGGCCCAGATACGCAGTATTTT; CDR3: CATLGAGGPDTQYF
size: .; J: TRBJ1-1; V: TRBV7-3; D: .; DNA: TGTGCCAGCACCCGGACAGCAGGGAACACTGAAGCTTTCTTT; CDR3: CASTRTAGNTEAFF
size: .; J: TRBJ1-5; V: TRBV4-2; D: .; DNA: TGTGCCAGCAGCCAAAAGGACACCGATCAGCCCCAGCATTTT; CDR3: CASSQKDTDQPQHF
size: .; J: TRBJ2-5; V: TRBV5-6; D: TRBD2; DNA: TGTGCCAGCAGCATATGGCGGGGCGGGAGGGCCTTAGGGGAGACCCAGTACTTC; CDR3: CASSIWRGGRALGETQYF
size: .; J: TRBJ1-5; V: TRBV6-6; D: .; DNA: TGTGCCAGCAGTTACGTAGAGGGCCATCAGCCCCAGCATTTT; CDR3: CASSYVEGHQPQHF
size: .; J: TRBJ2-7; V: TRBV16; D: .; DNA: TGTGCCAGCAGCCAGAGGCAGGGGAACTACGAGCAGTACTTC; CDR3: CASSQRQGNYEQYF
size: .; J: TRBJ2-1; V: TRBV10-3; D: .; DNA: TGTGCCATCAGTGCGAGAAACCAAGGGGTCTCCTACAATGAGCAGTTCTTC; CDR3: CAISARNQGVSYNEQFF
size: few; J: TRBJ2-3; V: TRBV18; D: .; DNA: TGTGCCAGCTCACCTCTTGGCGGACAAACAGATACGCAGTATTTT; CDR3: CASSPLGGQTDTQYF
size: .; J: TRBJ2-2; V: TRBV15; D: TRBD2; DNA: TGTGCCACCAGCAGTCACCTAGCGGGAGGAAGGACCGGGGAGCTGTTTTTT; CDR3: CATSSHLAGGRTGELFF
size: few; J: TRBJ2-5; V: TRBV7-6; D: TRBD2; DNA: TGTGCCAGCAGCTTATTCTCTAGCGGGAGTGAGACCCAGTACTTC; CDR3: CASSLFSSGSETQYF
size: .; J: TRBJ1-2; V: TRBV18; D: .; DNA: TGTGCCAGCTCACCCACAGGGTCGGTTAACTATGGCTACACCTTC; CDR3: CASSPTGSVNYGYTF
size: .; J: TRBJ2-3; V: TRBV10-3; D: TRBD2; DNA: TGTGCCATCAGGGGGAGTGGTAGCGGGAGCGCAGATACGCAGTATTTT; CDR3: CAIRGSGSGSADTQYF
size: .; J: TRBJ1-5; V: TRBV2; D: TRBD1; DNA: TGTGCCAGCAGGGAGGGACAGAGCAATCAGCCCCAGCATTTT; CDR3: CASREGQSNQPQHF
size: .; J: TRBJ1-5; V: TRBV19; D: .; DNA: TGTGCCAGTAGTATAGGACAGGACAATCAGCCCCAGCATTTT; CDR3: CASSIGQDNQPQHF
size: .; J: TRBJ2-7; V: TRBV15; D: TRBD1; DNA: TGTGCCACCAGCCGGGACAGCTCCTACGAGCAGTACTTC; CDR3: CATSRDSSYEQYF
size: .; J: TRBJ1-1; V: TRBV10-3; D: .; DNA: TGTGCCACCGCTGGACAGAGGAACACTGAAGCTTTCTTT; CDR3: CATAGQRNTEAFF
size: few; J: TRBJ2-1; V: TRBV5-1; D: TRBD2; DNA: TGCGCCAGCAGCTTGGTTGGTAGCGGGAGTGGTAATGAGCAGTTCTTC; CDR3: CASSLVGSGSGNEQFF
size: .; J: TRBJ2-5; V: TRBV28; D: .; DNA: TGTGCCAGCAGTTCTTCCACAGGGATGGGGACCCAGTACTTC; CDR3: CASSSSTGMGTQYF
size: .; J: TRBJ2-1; V: TRBV27; D: .; DNA: TGTGCCAGCAGGGAGCGGGCCTATTACAATGAGCAGTTCTTC; CDR3: CASRERAYYNEQFF
size: few; J: TRBJ1-1; V: TRBV10-2; D: .; DNA: TGCGCCAGCAAAACAGGGTCGAACACTGAAGCTTTCTTT; CDR3: CASKTGSNTEAFF